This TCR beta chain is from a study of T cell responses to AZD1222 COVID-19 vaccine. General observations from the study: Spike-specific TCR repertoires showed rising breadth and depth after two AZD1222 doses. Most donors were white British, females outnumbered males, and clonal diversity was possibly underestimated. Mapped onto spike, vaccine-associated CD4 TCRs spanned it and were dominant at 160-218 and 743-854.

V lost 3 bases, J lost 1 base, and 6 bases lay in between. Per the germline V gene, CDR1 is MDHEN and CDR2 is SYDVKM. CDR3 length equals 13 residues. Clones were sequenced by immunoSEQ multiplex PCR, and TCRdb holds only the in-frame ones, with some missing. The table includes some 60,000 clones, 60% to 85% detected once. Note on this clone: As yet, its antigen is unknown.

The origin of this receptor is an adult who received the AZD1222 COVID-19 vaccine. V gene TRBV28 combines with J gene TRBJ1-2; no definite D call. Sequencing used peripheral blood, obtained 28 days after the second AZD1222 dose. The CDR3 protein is CASSLDGNYGYTF. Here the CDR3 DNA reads TGTGCCAGCAGTTTGGACGGTAACTATGGCTACACCTTC.